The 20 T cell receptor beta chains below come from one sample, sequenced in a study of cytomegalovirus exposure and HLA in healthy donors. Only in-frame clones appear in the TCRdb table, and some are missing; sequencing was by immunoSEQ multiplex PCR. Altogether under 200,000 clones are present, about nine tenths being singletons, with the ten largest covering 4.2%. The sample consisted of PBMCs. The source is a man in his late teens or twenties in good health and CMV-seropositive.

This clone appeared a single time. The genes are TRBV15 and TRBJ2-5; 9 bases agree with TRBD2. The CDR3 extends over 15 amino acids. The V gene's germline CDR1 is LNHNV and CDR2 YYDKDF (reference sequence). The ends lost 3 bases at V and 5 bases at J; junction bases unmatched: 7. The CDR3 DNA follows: TGTGCCACCAGCAGCAGTAGCGGGAGCAGTGAGACCCAGTACTTC. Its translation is CATSSSSGSSETQYF.

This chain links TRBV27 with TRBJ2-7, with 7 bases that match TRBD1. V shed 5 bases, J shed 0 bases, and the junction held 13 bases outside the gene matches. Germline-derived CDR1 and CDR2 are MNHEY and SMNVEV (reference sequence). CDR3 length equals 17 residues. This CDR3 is CASSRSGDSGDSYEQYF. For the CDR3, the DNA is TGTGCCAGCAGTCGCTCTGGGGACAGTGGGGACTCCTACGAGCAGTACTTC.

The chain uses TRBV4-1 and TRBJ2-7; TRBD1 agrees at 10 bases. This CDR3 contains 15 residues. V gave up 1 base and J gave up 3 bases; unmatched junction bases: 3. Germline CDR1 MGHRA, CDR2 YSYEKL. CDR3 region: CASSQAWTGGYEQYF. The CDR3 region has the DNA TGCGCCAGCAGCCAAGCCTGGACAGGGGGCTACGAGCAGTACTTC.

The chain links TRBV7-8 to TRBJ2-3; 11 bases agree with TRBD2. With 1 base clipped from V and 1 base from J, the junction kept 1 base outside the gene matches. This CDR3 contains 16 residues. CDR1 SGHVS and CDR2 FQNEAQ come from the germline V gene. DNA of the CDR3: TGTGCCAGCAGCTTAGTACTAGCGGGAGGCACAGATACGCAGTATTTT. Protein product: CASSLVLAGGTDTQYF.

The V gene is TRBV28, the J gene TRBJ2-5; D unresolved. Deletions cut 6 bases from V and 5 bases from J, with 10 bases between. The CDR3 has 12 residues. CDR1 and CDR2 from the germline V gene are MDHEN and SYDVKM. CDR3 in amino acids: CASSPKWETQYF. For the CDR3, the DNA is TGTGCCAGCAGCCCTAAATGGGAGACCCAGTACTTC.

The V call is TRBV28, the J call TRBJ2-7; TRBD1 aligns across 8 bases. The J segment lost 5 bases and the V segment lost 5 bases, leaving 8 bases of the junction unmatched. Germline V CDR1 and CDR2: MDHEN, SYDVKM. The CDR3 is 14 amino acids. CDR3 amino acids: CASSDNGQGHEQYF. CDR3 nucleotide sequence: TGTGCCAGCAGTGATAATGGACAGGGCCACGAGCAGTACTTC.

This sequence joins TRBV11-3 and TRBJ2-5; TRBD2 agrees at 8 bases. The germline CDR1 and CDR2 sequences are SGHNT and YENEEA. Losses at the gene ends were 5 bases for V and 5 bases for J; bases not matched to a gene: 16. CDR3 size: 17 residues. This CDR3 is CASSPGWGLAGPETQYF. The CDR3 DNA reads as TGTGCCAGCAGCCCGGGTTGGGGATTAGCGGGACCGGAGACCCAGTACTTC.

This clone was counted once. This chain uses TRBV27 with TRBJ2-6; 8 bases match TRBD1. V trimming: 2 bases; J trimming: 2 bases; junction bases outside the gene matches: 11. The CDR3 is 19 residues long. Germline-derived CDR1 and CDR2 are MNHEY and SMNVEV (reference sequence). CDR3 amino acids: CASSLSMAGGAPGANVLTF. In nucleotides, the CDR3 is TGTGCCAGCAGTTTAAGTATGGCAGGGGGCGCCCCTGGGGCCAACGTCCTGACTTTC.

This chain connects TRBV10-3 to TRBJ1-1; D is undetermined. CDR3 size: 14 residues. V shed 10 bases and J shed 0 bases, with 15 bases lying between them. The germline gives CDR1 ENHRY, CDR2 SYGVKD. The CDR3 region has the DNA TGTGCCACCCAAGAGGTTGGAGTGAACACTGAAGCTTTCTTT. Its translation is CATQEVGVNTEAFF.

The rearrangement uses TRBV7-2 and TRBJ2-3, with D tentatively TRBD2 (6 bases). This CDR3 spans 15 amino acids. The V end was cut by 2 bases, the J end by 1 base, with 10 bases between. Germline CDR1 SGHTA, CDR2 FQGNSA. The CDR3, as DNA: TGTGCCAGCAGCTTAAGGAGCGGGCGCACAGATACGCAGTATTTT. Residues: CASSLRSGRTDTQYF.

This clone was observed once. CDR3 loop: CASSLSYRDTQYF. CDR3 in DNA: TGTGCCAGCAGTCTCTCATACAGGGATACGCAGTATTTT. This rearrangement joins TRBV28 to TRBJ2-3, with D possibly matching TRBD1 (5 bases). Germline loops: CDR1 MDHEN, CDR2 SYDVKM. The CDR3 length is 13 residues. With 5 bases removed from V and 6 bases from J, the gap between germline ends came to 12 bases.

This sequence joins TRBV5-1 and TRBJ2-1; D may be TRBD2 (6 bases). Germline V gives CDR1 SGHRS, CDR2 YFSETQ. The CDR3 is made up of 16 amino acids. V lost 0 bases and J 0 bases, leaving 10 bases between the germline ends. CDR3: CASSLAVTSSYNEQFF. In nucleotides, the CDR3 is TGCGCCAGCAGCTTGGCCGTGACTAGCTCCTACAATGAGCAGTTCTTC.

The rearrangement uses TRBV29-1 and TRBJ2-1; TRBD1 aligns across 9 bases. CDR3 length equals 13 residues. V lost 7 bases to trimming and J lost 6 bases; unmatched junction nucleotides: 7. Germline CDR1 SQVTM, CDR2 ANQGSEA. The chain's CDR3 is CSARDREINEQFF. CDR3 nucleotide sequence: TGCAGCGCCAGGGACAGGGAGATCAATGAGCAGTTCTTC.

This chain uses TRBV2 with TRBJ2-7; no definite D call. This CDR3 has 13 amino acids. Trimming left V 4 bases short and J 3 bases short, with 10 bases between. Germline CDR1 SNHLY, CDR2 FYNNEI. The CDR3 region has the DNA TGTGCCAGCAGTGTTTCTAAACGCTACGAGCAGTACTTC. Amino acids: CASSVSKRYEQYF.

CDR3 amino acids: CASSQSGLASSYEQYF. DNA for the CDR3: TGTGCCAGCAGTCAATCGGGACTAGCGAGCTCCTACGAGCAGTACTTC. V is TRBV27 and J is TRBJ2-7, with 10 bases identical to TRBD2. Germline V gives CDR1 MNHEY, CDR2 SMNVEV (reference sequence). The CDR3 covers 16 residues. After removal of 5 bases from V and 0 bases from J, the junction contained 7 bases not matched to a gene.

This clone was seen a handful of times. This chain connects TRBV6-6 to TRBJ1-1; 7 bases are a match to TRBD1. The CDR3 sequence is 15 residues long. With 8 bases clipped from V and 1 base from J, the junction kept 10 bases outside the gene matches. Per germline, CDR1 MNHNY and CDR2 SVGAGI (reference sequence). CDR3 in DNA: TGTGCCAGCGCATCACCAAGGACAGGGAACACTGAAGCTTTCTTT. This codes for CASASPRTGNTEAFF.

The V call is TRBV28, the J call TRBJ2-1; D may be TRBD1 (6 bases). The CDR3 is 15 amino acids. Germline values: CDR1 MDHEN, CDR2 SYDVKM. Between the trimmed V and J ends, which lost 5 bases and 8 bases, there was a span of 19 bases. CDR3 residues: CASSTPRDKWDEQFF. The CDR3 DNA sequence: TGTGCCAGCAGTACACCTCGGGACAAATGGGATGAGCAGTTCTTC.

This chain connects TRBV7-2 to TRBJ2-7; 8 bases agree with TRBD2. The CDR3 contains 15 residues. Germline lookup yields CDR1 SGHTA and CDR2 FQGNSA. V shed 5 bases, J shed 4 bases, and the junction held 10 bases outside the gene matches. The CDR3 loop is CASSPRGSGIYEQYF. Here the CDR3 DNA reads TGTGCCAGCAGCCCCCGTGGTAGCGGGATATACGAGCAGTACTTC.

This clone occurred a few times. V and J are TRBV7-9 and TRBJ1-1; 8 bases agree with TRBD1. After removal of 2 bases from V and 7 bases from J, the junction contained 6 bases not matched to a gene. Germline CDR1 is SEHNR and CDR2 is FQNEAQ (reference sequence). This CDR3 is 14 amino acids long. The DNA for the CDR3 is TGTGCCAGCAGCTTATCGGCAGGGGGCAATGAAGCTTTCTTT. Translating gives CASSLSAGGNEAFF.

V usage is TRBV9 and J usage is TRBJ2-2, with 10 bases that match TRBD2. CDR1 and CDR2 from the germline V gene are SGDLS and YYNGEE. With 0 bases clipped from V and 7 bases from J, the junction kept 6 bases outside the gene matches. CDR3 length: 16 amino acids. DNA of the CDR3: TGTGCCAGCAGCGTAGCTAGCGGGAGTCTCGGCGGGGAGCTGTTTTTT. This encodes CASSVASGSLGGELFF.